This TCR beta chain was captured in a study of blood T cell repertoires in COVID-19. A single count supports this clone. The V gene lost 2 bases and the J gene lost 3 bases, with 13 bases spanning the gap. Germline CDR1 and CDR2: MNHEY and SVGEGT. The CDR3 consists of 15 residues. Some clones are missing from TCRdb's copy, which holds only in-frame ones; the method was immunoSEQ multiplex PCR. The table lists about 150,000 clones, approximately 90% of them singletons, with roughly 0.56% in the top ten. The material sequenced was peripheral blood. This rearrangement joins TRBV6-2 or TRBV6-3 to TRBJ1-1; no reliable D call. The receptor's source is a man aged 45 to 65 with acute or convalescent COVID-19. CDR3 sequence reads: CASSYPTVGDTEAFF. The DNA of the CDR3 is TGTGCCAGCAGTTACCCCACAGTCGGGGACACTGAAGCTTTCTTT.